Listed below are T cell receptor beta chains from one sample, sequenced in a study of cytomegalovirus exposure and HLA in healthy donors. Assay: immunoSEQ multiplex PCR; the TCRdb copy retains only in-frame clones and omits some. The data show 150,000 to 200,000 clones, around four fifths seen once. The sample taken for sequencing was PBMCs. The receptor source for this set is a man younger than 40 in good health and CMV-seropositive. Both conserved end residues are part of each CDR3. The D gene is left open where the match is weak. For some rows the clone size is stated as once, few or many, or as a class when expanded; others skip it.

V: TRBV7-6; D: -; J: TRBJ1-3; size: -; DNA: TGTGCCAGCAGCTTCGGCGGCCAGAACACCATATATTTT; CDR3: CASSFGGQNTIYF
V: TRBV7-8; D: -; J: TRBJ1-5; size: -; DNA: TGTGCCAGCAGCTTATACAGGGAGAATCAGCCCCAGCATTTT; CDR3: CASSLYRENQPQHF
V: TRBV29-1; D: -; J: TRBJ2-3; size: -; DNA: TGCAGCGTTGACGCGGCCGTACAGGGACCCGACCCCAATACGCAGTATTTT; CDR3: CSVDAAVQGPDPNTQYF
V: TRBV28; D: TRBD1; J: TRBJ1-2; size: -; DNA: TGTGCCAGCAGTTTCCAGAGACAGGGTGTCCCTTTGAGAAGTTTGGAACAAGCCCCCTATGGCTACACCTTC; CDR3: CASSFQRQGVPLRSLEQAPYGYTF
V: TRBV27; D: TRBD1; J: TRBJ2-7; size: -; DNA: TGTGCCAGCAGACTAGACAGGGGCCCCTACGAGCAGTACTTC; CDR3: CASRLDRGPYEQYF
V: TRBV7-3; D: TRBD1; J: TRBJ1-4; size: -; DNA: TGTGCCAGCAGCCGGGACAGGGGGGAAAAACTGTTTTTT; CDR3: CASSRDRGEKLFF
V: TRBV7-3; D: -; J: TRBJ1-4; size: -; DNA: TGTGCCAGCAGCTTTCAGGGTGCAACTAATGAAAAACTGTTTTTT; CDR3: CASSFQGATNEKLFF
V: TRBV6-6; D: -; J: TRBJ1-5; size: few; DNA: TGTGCCAGCAGTTACTCGGCAGGGGAGTACAATCAGCCCCAGCATTTT; CDR3: CASSYSAGEYNQPQHF
V: TRBV29-1; D: -; J: TRBJ2-3; size: -; DNA: TGCAGCGCGGCAGGGTCAACAGATACGCAGTATTTT; CDR3: CSAAGSTDTQYF
V: TRBV29-1; D: TRBD1; J: TRBJ2-3; size: -; DNA: TGCAGCGTCGGGGACAGGGTCACAGATACGCAGTATTTT; CDR3: CSVGDRVTDTQYF
V: TRBV7-9; D: -; J: TRBJ2-2; size: -; DNA: TGTGCCAGCAGCCAAACAGGGATCTACACCGGGGAGCTGTTTTTT; CDR3: CASSQTGIYTGELFF
V: TRBV6-5; D: TRBD2; J: TRBJ2-7; size: -; DNA: TGTACCAGCAGTTACTCAGCGGGGGGGGATTACGAGCAGTACTTC; CDR3: CTSSYSAGGDYEQYF
V: TRBV14; D: TRBD1; J: TRBJ2-7; size: -; DNA: TGTGCCAGCAGCCAAGTCCTGACAGGGATCGACGAGCAGTACTTC; CDR3: CASSQVLTGIDEQYF
V: TRBV5-1; D: -; J: TRBJ2-1; size: -; DNA: TGCGCCAGCATGGGCAGCTCCTACAATGAGCAGTTCTTC; CDR3: CASMGSSYNEQFF
V: TRBV6-4; D: TRBD2; J: TRBJ2-3; size: -; DNA: TGTGCCAGCAGTGACCCGTTCTCGTCGACTAGCGGGACTTTT; CDR3: CASSDPFSSTSGTF
V: TRBV15; D: -; J: TRBJ1-4; size: once; DNA: TGTGCCACCAGCAGAGATCACGGTGCAACTAATGAAAAACTGTTTTTT; CDR3: CATSRDHGATNEKLFF